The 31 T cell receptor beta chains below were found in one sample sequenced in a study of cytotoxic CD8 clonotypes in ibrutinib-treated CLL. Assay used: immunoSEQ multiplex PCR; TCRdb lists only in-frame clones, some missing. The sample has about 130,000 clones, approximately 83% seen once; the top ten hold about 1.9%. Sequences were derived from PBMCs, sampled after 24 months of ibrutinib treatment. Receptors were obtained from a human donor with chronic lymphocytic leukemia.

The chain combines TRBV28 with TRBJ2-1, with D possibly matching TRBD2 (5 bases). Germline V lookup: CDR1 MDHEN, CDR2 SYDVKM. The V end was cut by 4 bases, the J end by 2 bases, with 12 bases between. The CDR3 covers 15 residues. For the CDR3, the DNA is TGTGCCAGCAGTTCGGGCGGGCTTGCCTACAATGAGCAGTTCTTC. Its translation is CASSSGGLAYNEQFF.

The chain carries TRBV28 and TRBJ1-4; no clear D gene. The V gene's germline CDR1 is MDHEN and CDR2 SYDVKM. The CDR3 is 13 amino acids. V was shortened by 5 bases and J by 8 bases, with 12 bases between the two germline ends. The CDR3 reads CASSPVTHEKLFF. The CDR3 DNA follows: TGTGCCAGCAGTCCGGTGACTCACGAAAAACTGTTTTTT.

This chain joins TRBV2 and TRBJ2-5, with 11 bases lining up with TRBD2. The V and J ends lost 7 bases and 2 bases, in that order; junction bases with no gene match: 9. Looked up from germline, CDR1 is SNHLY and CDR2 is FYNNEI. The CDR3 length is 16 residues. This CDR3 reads CASITGTSGVQETQYF. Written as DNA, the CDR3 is TGTGCCAGCATTACCGGGACTAGCGGCGTTCAAGAGACCCAGTACTTC. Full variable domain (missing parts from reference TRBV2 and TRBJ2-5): EPEVTQTPSHQVTQMGQEVILRCVPISNHLYFYWYRQILGQKVEFLVSFYNNEISEKSEIFDDQFSVERPDGSNFTLKIRSTKLEDSAMYFCASITGTSGVQETQYFGPGTRLLVL.

The CDR3 region has the DNA TGTGCCAGCAGCTTAGCCGGGACGAGCAATGAGCAGTTCTTC. This sequence encodes CASSLAGTSNEQFF. The J gene is TRBJ2-1, the V gene TRBV7-9; D possibly matches TRBD1 or TRBD2 (5 bases each). Trimming stripped 0 bases from V and 6 bases from J, with 9 bases between. The CDR3 has 14 residues. Germline V gene lookup returns CDR1 SEHNR and CDR2 FQNEAQ (reference sequence).

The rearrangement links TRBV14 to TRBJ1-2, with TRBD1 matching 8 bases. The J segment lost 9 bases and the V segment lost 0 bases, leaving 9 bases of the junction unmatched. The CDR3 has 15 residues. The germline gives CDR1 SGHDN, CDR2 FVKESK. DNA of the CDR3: TGTGCCAGCAGCCAAGATAGGGGAACAGGGGGAAGCTACACCTTC. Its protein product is CASSQDRGTGGSYTF.

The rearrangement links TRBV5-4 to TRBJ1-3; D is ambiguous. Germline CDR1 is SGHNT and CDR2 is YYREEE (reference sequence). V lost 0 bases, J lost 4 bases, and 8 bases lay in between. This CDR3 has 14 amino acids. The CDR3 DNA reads TGTGCCAGCAGCTTGGGGATAGGGGGAAACACCATATATTTT. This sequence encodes CASSLGIGGNTIYF.

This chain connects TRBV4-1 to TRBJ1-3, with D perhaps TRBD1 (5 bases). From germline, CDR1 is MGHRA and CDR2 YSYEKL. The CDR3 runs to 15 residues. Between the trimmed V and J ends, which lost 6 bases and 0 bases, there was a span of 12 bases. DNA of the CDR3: TGCGCCAGCAGTCCAATCGGGACCTCTGGAAACACCATATATTTT. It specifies CASSPIGTSGNTIYF.

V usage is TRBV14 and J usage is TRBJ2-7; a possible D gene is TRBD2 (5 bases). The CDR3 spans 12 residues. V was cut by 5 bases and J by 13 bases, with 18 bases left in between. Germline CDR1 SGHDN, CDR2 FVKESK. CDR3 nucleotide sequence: TGTGCCAGCAGCTCCCCCGGGGTTCCGGGCTACTTC. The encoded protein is CASSSPGVPGYF.

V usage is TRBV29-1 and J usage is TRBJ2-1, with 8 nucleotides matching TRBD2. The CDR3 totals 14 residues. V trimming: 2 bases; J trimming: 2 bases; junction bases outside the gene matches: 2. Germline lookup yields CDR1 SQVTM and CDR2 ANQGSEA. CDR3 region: CSVESGSAYNEQFF. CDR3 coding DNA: TGCAGCGTTGAAAGCGGGAGTGCCTACAATGAGCAGTTCTTC.

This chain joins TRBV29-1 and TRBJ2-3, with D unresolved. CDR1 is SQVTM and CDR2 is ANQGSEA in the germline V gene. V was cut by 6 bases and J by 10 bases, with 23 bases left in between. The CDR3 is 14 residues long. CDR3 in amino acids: CSVWSDPPSGSQYF. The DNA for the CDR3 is TGCAGCGTCTGGAGTGACCCCCCTTCTGGGTCGCAGTATTTT.

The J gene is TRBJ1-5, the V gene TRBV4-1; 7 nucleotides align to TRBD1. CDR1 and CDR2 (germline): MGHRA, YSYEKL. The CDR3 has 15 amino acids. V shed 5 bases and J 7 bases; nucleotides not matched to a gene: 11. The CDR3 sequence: CASSTIRQGGQPQHF. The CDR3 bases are TGCGCCAGCAGCACCATCCGACAGGGTGGGCAGCCCCAGCATTTT.

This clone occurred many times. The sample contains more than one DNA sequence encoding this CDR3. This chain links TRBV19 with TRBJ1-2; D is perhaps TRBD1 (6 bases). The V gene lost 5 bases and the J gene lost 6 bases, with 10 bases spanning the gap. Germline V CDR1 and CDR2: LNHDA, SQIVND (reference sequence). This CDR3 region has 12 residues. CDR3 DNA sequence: TGTGCCAGTAGTCGCCAGGGGAATGGCTACACCTTC. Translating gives CASSRQGNGYTF.

In DNA, the CDR3 is TGTGCCAGCACCTCCAGGGGACAGAGCAATCAGCCCCAGCATTTT. It yields the protein CASTSRGQSNQPQHF. This sequence joins TRBV27 and TRBJ1-5; TRBD1 matches at 7 bases. The CDR3 is 15 residues long. Germline V gene sequence: CDR1 MNHEY, CDR2 SMNVEV (reference sequence). J was trimmed by 1 base and V by 7 bases; bases with no gene match: 7.

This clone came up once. The CDR3 nucleotides are TGTGCCAGCAGTTACAAGAATAACTATGGCTACACCTTC. Its translation: CASSYKNNYGYTF. The rearrangement links TRBV28 to TRBJ1-2; no clear D. From germline, CDR1 is MDHEN and CDR2 SYDVKM. The CDR3 is 13 amino acids. Trimming removed 4 bases from V and 1 base from J, with 7 bases in between.

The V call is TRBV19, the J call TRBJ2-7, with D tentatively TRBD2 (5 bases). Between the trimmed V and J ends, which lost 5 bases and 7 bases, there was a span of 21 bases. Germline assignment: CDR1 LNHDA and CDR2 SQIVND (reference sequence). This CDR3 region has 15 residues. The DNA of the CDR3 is TGTGCCAGTAGTGTCCCGGGCCAGATCCCGGGGGAGCAGTACTTC. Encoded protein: CASSVPGQIPGEQYF.

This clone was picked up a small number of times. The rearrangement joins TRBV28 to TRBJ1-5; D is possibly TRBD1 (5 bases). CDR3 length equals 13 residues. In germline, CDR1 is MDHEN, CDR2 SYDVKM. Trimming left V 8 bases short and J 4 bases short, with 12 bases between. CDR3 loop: CASLSTGNQPQHF. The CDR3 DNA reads TGTGCCAGCTTATCTACAGGTAATCAGCCCCAGCATTTT.

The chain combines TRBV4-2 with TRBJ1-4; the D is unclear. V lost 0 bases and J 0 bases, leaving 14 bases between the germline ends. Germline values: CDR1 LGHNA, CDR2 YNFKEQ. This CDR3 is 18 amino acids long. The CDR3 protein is CASSQEEVLTPTNEKLFF. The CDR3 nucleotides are TGTGCCAGCAGCCAAGAAGAGGTTCTTACTCCAACTAATGAAAAACTGTTTTTT.

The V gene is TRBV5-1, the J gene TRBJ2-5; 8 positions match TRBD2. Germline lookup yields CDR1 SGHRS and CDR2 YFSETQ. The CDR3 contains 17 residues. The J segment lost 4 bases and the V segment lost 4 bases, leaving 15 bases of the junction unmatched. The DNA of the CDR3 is TGCGCCAGCAGCGTGGGCCCTACAGCGGGGGCCGCAGAGACCCAGTACTTC. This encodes CASSVGPTAGAAETQYF.

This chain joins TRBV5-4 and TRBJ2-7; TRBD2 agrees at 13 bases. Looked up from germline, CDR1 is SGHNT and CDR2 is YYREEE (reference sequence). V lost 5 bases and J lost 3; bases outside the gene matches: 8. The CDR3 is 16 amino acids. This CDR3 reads CASSPGTSGTYYEQYF. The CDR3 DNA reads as TGTGCCAGCAGTCCCGGGACTAGCGGGACTTACTACGAGCAGTACTTC.

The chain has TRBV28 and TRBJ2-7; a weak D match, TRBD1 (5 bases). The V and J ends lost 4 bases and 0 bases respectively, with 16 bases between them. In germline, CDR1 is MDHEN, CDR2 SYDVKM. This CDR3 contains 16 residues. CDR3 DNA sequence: TGTGCCAGCAGTTATCCAACAGACAGACCCTCCTACGAGCAGTACTTC. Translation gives CASSYPTDRPSYEQYF. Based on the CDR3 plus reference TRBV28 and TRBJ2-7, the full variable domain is DVKVTQSSRYLVKRTGEKVFLECVQDMDHENMFWYRQDPGLGLRLIYFSYDVKMKEKGDIPEGYSVSREKKERFSLILESASTNQTSMYLCASSYPTDRPSYEQYFGPGTRLTVT.

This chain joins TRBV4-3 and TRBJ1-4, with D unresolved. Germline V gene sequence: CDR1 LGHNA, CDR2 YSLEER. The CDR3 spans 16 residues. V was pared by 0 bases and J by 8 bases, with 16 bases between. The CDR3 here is CASSQDPNLGPEKLFF. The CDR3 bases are TGCGCCAGCAGCCAAGATCCGAATCTGGGCCCGGAAAAACTGTTTTTT.

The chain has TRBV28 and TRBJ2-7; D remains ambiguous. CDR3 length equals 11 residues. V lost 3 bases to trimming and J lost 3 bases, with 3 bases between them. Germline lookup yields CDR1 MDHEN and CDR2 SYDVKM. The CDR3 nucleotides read TGTGCCAGCAGTTTCTTCTACGAGCAGTACTTC. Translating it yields CASSFFYEQYF. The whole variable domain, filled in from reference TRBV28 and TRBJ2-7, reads DVKVTQSSRYLVKRTGEKVFLECVQDMDHENMFWYRQDPGLGLRLIYFSYDVKMKEKGDIPEGYSVSREKKERFSLILESASTNQTSMYLCASSFFYEQYFGPGTRLTVT.

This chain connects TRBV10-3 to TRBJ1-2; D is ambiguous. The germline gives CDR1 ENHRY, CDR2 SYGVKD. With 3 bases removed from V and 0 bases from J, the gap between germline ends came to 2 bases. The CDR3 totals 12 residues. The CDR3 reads CAISESNYGYTF. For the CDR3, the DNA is TGTGCCATCAGTGAATCTAACTATGGCTACACCTTC.

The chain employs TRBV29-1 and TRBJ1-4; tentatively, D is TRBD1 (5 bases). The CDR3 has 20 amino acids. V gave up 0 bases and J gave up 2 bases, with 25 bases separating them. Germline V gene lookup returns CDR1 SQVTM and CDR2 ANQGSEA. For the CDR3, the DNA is TGCAGCGTTGAAGAGACCCGGGAGCAGGGCGCCCGGGGGACTAATGAAAAACTGTTTTTT. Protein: CSVEETREQGARGTNEKLFF.

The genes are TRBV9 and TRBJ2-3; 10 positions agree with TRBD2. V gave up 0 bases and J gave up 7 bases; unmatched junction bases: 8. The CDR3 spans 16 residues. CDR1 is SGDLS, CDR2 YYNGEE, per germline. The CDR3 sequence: CASSVDPSGGPHTQYF. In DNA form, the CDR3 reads TGTGCCAGCAGCGTAGACCCTAGCGGGGGCCCACATACGCAGTATTTT.

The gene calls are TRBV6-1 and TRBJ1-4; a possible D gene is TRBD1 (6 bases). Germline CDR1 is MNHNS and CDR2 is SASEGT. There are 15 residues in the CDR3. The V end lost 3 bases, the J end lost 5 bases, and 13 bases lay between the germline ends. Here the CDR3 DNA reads TGTGCCAGCAGTGACCGGACAGCGGGCAATGAAAAACTGTTTTTT. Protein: CASSDRTAGNEKLFF.

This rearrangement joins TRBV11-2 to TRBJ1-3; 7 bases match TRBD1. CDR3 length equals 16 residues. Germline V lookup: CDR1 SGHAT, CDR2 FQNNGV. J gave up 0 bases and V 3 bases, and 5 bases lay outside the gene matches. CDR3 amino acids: CASSLRGQYSGNTIYF. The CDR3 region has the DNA TGTGCCAGCAGCTTGAGGGGGCAGTACTCTGGAAACACCATATATTTT.

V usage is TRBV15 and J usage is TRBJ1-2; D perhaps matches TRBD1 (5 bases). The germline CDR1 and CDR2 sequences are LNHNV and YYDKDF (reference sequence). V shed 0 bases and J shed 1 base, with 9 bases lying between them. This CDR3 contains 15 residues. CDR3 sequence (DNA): TGTGCCACCAGCAGAGATGGGGCGGGTAACTATGGCTACACCTTC. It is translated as CATSRDGAGNYGYTF.

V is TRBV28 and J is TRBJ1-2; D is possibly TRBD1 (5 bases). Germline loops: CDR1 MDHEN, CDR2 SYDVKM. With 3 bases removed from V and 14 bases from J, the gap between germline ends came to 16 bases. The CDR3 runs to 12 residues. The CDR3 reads CASSFMGGDMTF. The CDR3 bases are TGTGCCAGCAGTTTTATGGGGGGTGATATGACCTTC.

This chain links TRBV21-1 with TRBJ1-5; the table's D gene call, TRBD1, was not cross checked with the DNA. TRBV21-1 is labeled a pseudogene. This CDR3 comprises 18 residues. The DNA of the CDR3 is TGTGCCAGCAGCAAAGGAGGGACAGGGGGGCCCTGCAATCAGCCCCAGCATTTT. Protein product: CASSKGGTGGPCNQPQHF.

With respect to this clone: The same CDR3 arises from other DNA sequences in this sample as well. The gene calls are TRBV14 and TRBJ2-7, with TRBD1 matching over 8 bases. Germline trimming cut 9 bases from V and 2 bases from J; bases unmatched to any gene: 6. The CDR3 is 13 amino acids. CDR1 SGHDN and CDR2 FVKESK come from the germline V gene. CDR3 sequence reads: CASRRTGTYEQYF. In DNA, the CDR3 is TGTGCCAGTAGACGGACAGGGACCTACGAGCAGTACTTC. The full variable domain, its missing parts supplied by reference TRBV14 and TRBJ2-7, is EAGVTQFPSHSVIEKGQTVTLRCDPISGHDNLYWYRRVMGKEIKFLLHFVKESKQDESGMPNNRFLAERTGGTYSTLKVQPAELEDSGVYFCASRRTGTYEQYFGPGTRLTVT.